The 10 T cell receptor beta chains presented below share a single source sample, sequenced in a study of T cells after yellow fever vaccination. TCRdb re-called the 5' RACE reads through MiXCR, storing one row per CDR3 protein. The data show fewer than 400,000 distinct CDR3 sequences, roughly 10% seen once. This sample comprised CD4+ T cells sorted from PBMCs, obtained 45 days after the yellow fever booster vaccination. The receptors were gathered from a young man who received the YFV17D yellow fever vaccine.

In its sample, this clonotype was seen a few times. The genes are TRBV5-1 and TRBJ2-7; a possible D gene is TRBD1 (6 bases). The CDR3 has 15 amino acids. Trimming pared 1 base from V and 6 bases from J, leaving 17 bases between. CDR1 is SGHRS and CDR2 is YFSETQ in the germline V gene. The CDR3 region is CASSLSGTGSGEQYF. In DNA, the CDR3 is TGCGCCAGCAGCTTGAGTGGTACAGGGAGTGGCGAGCAGTACTTC.

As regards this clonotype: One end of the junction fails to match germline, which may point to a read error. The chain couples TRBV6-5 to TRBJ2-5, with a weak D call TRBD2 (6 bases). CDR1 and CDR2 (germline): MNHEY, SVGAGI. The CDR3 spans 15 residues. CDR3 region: CASTPYGRGEETEYF. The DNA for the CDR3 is TGTGCCAGCACCCCATATGGGCGGGGAGAAGAGACCGAGTACTTC.

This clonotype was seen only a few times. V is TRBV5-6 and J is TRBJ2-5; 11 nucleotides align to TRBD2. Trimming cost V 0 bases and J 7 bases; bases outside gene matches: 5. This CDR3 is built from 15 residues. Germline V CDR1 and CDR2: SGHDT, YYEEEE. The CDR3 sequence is CASSLVAGGTGTQYF. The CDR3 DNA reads TGTGCCAGCAGCTTGGTAGCGGGGGGGACAGGGACCCAGTACTTC.

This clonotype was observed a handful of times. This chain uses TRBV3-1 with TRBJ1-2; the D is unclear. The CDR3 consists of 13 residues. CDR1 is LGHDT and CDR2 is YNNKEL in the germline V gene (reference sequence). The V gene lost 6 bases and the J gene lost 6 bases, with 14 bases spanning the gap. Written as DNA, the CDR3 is TGTGCCAGCAGGTCCTCGAGGGCCCATGGCTACACCTTC. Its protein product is CASRSSRAHGYTF.

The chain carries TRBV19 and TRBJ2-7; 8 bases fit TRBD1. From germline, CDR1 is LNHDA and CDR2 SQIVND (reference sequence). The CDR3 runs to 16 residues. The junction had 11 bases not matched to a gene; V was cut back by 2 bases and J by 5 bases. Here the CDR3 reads CASSIPLDRVTHEQYF. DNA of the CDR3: TGTGCCAGTAGTATACCCCTGGACAGGGTTACCCACGAGCAGTACTTC.

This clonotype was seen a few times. The CDR3 region is CASSPWTGGPIVAFF. The DNA of the CDR3 is TGTGCCAGCAGCCCCTGGACAGGGGGTCCTATAGTGGCTTTCTTT. The chain links TRBV3-1 to TRBJ1-1, with 10 bases lining up with TRBD1. CDR3 length: 15 amino acids. The junction had 13 bases not matched to a gene; V was cut back by 4 bases and J by 11 bases. Germline V gene sequence: CDR1 LGHDT, CDR2 YNNKEL (reference sequence).

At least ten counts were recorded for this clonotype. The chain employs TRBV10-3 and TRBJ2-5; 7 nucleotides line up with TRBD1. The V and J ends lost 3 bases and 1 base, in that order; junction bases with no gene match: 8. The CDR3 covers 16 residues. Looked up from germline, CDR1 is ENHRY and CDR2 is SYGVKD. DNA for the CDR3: TGTGCCATCAGTGACCCGGTGGGACAGATCCAAGAGACCCAGTACTTC. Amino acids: CAISDPVGQIQETQYF.

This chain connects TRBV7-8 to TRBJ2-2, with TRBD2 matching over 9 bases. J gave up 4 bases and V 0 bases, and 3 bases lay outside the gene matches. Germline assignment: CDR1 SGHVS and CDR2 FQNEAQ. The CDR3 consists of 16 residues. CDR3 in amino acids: CASSLATLAGTGELFF. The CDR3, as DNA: TGTGCCAGCAGCTTAGCAACACTAGCGGGCACCGGGGAGCTGTTTTTT.

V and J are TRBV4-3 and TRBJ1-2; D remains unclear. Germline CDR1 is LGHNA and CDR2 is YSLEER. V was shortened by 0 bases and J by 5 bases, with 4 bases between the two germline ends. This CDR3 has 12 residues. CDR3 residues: CASSQERYGYTF. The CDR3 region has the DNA TGCGCCAGCAGCCAAGAGAGATATGGCTACACCTTC.

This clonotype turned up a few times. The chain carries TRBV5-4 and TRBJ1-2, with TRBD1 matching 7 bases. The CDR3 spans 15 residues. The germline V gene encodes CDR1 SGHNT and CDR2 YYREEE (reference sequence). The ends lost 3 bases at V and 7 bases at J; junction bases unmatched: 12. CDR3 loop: CASSSVQGEGVGYTF. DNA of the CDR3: TGTGCCAGCAGCTCAGTTCAGGGGGAAGGCGTTGGCTACACCTTC.